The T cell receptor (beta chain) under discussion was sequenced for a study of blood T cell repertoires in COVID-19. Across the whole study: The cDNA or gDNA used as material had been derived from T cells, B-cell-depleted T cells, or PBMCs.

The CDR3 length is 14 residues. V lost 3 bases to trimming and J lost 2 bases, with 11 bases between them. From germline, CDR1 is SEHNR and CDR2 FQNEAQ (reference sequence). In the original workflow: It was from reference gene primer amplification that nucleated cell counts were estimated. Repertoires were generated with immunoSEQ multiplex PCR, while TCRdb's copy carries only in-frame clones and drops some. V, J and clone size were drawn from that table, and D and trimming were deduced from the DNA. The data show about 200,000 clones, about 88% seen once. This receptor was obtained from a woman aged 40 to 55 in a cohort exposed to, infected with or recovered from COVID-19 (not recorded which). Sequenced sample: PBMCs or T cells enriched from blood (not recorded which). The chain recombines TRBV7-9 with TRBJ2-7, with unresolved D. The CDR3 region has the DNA TGTGCCAGCAGCTTTCCAAGCACTCCCTACGAGCAGTACTTC. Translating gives CASSFPSTPYEQYF.